The 26 T cell receptor beta chains below all came from one sample that was sequenced in a study of blood T cells in healthy people across ages. Sample-barcoded 5' priming and a J-beta primer mix drove a second PCR of about 7 to 11 cycles. TCRdb used MiXCR to reprocess the 5' RACE reads, holding one entry per CDR3 protein. Among 700,000 to 1,000,000 distinct CDR3 sequences listed, about 42% were seen once. The specimen sequenced was blood. All receptors derive from a man in his sixties in good health.

Turning to this clonotype: A junction boundary mismatches the germline segment, possibly from a read error. The chain carries TRBV9 and TRBJ2-3; TRBD2 aligns across 8 bases. The germline CDR1 and CDR2 sequences are SGDLS and YYNGEE. The CDR3 is 16 residues long. The CDR3 region has the DNA TGTGCCAGCAGCACCCAAGCGGGGGCGGGCACAGATGCGCAGTATTTT. It codes for CASSTQAGAGTDAQYF.

This clonotype was counted a few times. The genes are TRBV19 and TRBJ1-2; 7 bases match TRBD1. CDR3 length equals 14 residues. V gave up 6 bases and J gave up 0 bases; unmatched junction bases: 4. CDR1 is LNHDA and CDR2 is SQIVND in the germline V gene (reference sequence). CDR3 DNA sequence: TGTGCCAGTAGGAGACAGGGCCCTAACTATGGCTACACCTTC. Protein product: CASRRQGPNYGYTF.

This clonotype has a count of ten or more. The chain uses TRBV7-2 and TRBJ2-7; D is uncertain. The CDR3 has 13 residues. V was clipped by 8 bases and J by 1 base, with 12 bases between them. CDR1 is SGHTA, CDR2 FQGNSA, per germline. The CDR3 region is CASGYRLSYEQYF. CDR3 DNA sequence: TGTGCCAGCGGCTACCGATTGTCCTACGAGCAGTACTTC.

The table lists this clonotype with a few counts. The rearrangement uses TRBV4-3 and TRBJ2-1; 9 bases are a match to TRBD2. The V segment lost 5 bases and the J segment 4 bases; nucleotides outside the gene matches: 15. Germline-derived CDR1 and CDR2 are LGHNA and YSLEER. There are 18 residues in the CDR3. The DNA for the CDR3 is TGCGCCAGCAGCTCCCGGGATAGCGGGGGCTCACAATACAATGAGCAGTTCTTC. Its protein is CASSSRDSGGSQYNEQFF.

The V and J genes are TRBV20-1 and TRBJ2-2, with 11 bases that match TRBD2. The trim removed 3 bases at V and 7 bases at J, leaving 10 bases unmatched. The CDR3 consists of 16 residues. In germline, CDR1 is DFQATT, CDR2 SNEGSKA (reference sequence). For the CDR3, the DNA is TGCAGTGCTAGCCCTAGCGGGGGGCCAGACGGCGGGGAGCTGTTTTTT. It codes for CSASPSGGPDGGELFF.

The V call is TRBV29-1, the J call TRBJ2-2; TRBD1 matches at 8 bases. The trim removed 4 bases at V and 5 bases at J, leaving 3 bases unmatched. Looked up from germline, CDR1 is SQVTM and CDR2 is ANQGSEA. There are 13 residues in the CDR3. The CDR3 DNA follows: TGCAGCGTTGGCAGGGGGCTAACCGGGGAGCTGTTTTTT. Amino acid sequence: CSVGRGLTGELFF.

This clonotype was detected only a few times. This chain joins TRBV27 and TRBJ2-1; D possibly corresponds to TRBD1 (6 bases). Germline V lookup: CDR1 MNHEY, CDR2 SMNVEV (reference sequence). The CDR3 runs 14 residues. The V end was cut by 6 bases, the J end by 15 bases, with 24 bases between. The CDR3 spells CASRNAGGYPEGFF. The CDR3 DNA reads TGTGCCAGCAGAAACGCTGGGGGCTACCCCGAGGGGTTCTTC.

Many counts were recorded for this clonotype. The chain carries TRBV4-1 and TRBJ2-1; 7 nucleotides align to TRBD2. This CDR3 has 14 amino acids. With 0 bases clipped from V and 7 bases from J, the junction kept 3 bases outside the gene matches. Germline-derived CDR1 and CDR2 are MGHRA and YSYEKL. The CDR3: CASSQDRLANEQFF. The CDR3 bases are TGCGCCAGCAGCCAAGATAGACTAGCTAATGAGCAGTTCTTC.

This clonotype was detected a few times. The chain has TRBV7-9 and TRBJ2-5; no definite D call. The better agreement between TRBJ2-7 and the DNA end casts doubt on the J call. CDR1 and CDR2 (germline): SEHNR, FQNEAQ (reference sequence). The CDR3 spans 13 residues. The CDR3 nucleotides are TGTGCCAGCAGCCTATCCGAGGTCGACGAGCAGTACTTC. The encoded protein is CASSLSEVDEQYF.

CDR3 protein: CASRPRDSQNEKLFF. As DNA, the CDR3 is TGTGCCAGCAGACCTAGGGACAGTCAAAATGAAAAACTGTTTTTT. V usage is TRBV12-3 or TRBV12-4 and J usage is TRBJ1-4; 7 bases are shared with TRBD1. V trimming: 6 bases; J trimming: 5 bases; junction bases outside the gene matches: 9. CDR3 length equals 15 residues.

The chain carries TRBV20-1 and TRBJ2-5; 10 bases align to TRBD2. The J call may not be correct, given that the DNA end is closer to TRBJ2-1. In germline, CDR1 is DFQATT, CDR2 SNEGSKA (reference sequence). The CDR3 consists of 17 residues. CDR3 DNA sequence: TGCAGTGCTAGAGATCAAGCGGGGGGGCCTAGTATCTATGAGCAGTTCTTC. Residues: CSARDQAGGPSIYEQFF.

This clonotype has a single count. The chain has TRBV7-3 and TRBJ2-2; D is ambiguous. CDR1 is SGHTA and CDR2 is FQGTGA in the germline V gene. Trimming removed 7 bases from V and 0 bases from J, with 9 bases in between. This CDR3 is built from 14 residues. CDR3 in amino acids: CASKYRPNTGELFF. DNA of the CDR3: TGTGCCAGCAAGTACCGCCCGAACACCGGGGAGCTGTTTTTT.

This clonotype was counted only a few times. The chain couples TRBV7-8 to TRBJ2-1, with TRBD2 matching over 8 bases. V dropped 6 bases and J dropped 2; count of bases not matched to a gene: 9. CDR1 SGHVS and CDR2 FQNEAQ come from the germline V gene. The CDR3 runs 16 residues. In nucleotides, the CDR3 is TGTGCCAGCAGACCGGGGCGAGCGGGGGCCTACAATGAGCAGTTCTTC. Protein: CASRPGRAGAYNEQFF.

The chain joins TRBV7-9 to TRBJ2-1; D ambiguous. Germline CDR1 and CDR2: SEHNR and FQNEAQ (reference sequence). This CDR3 is 14 amino acids long. The V gene lost 7 bases and the J gene lost 0 bases, with 10 bases spanning the gap. In nucleotides, the CDR3 is TGTGCCAGCAATTCTGCCAACTCCTACAATGAGCAGTTCTTC. The encoded protein is CASNSANSYNEQFF.

The rearrangement joins TRBV5-1 to TRBJ2-7; D ambiguous. The germline CDR1 and CDR2 sequences are SGHRS and YFSETQ. The V end was cut by 6 bases, the J end by 7 bases, with 8 bases between. The CDR3 is 10 residues long. The CDR3 protein is CASTSEEQYF. CDR3 DNA: TGCGCCAGCACTTCTGAGGAGCAGTACTTC.

This chain joins TRBV12-3 or TRBV12-4 and TRBJ1-1, with D uncertain. V shed 6 bases and J shed 4 bases, with 9 bases lying between them. The CDR3 extends over 12 amino acids. CDR3 coding DNA: TGTGCCAGCAGAGGACCAGGCACTGAAGCTTTCTTT. This translates into CASRGPGTEAFF.

With respect to this clonotype: One junction end disagrees with the germline gene, perhaps due to a read error. The rearrangement joins TRBV11-2 to TRBJ1-4, with a weak D call TRBD1 (5 bases). The CDR3 sequence is 14 residues long. From germline, CDR1 is SGHAT and CDR2 FQNNGV. DNA of the CDR3: TGTGCCGGCAGCTCGATGGGACGTGTCGAAAAACTGTTTTTT. Its protein is CAGSSMGRVEKLFF. The entire variable domain, with the rest obtained from reference TRBV11-2 and TRBJ1-4, is as follows: EAGVAQSPRYKIIEKRQSVAFWCNPISGHATLYWYQQILGQGPKLLIQFQNNGVVDDSQLPKDRFSAERLKGVDSTLKIQPAKLEDSAVYLCAGSSMGRVEKLFFGSGTQLSVL.

Written as DNA, the CDR3 is TGTGCCAGCAGCGTAGCCGGGGGGTGGTATGAGCAGTTCTTC. This translates into CASSVAGGWYEQFF. The chain has TRBV9 and TRBJ2-1; 7 nucleotides match TRBD2. V dropped 0 bases and J dropped 8; count of bases not matched to a gene: 5. Germline CDR1 is SGDLS and CDR2 is YYNGEE. The CDR3 loop spans 14 amino acids.

The V call is TRBV27, the J call TRBJ2-2; TRBD1 matches at 8 bases. Germline V gene lookup returns CDR1 MNHEY and CDR2 SMNVEV (reference sequence). The CDR3 loop spans 15 amino acids. V lost 10 bases to trimming and J lost 4 bases; unmatched junction nucleotides: 11. The DNA for the CDR3 is TGTGCCACCACCTCTGGACAGGGTATCACCGGGGAGCTGTTTTTT. Its translation: CATTSGQGITGELFF.

In regard to this clonotype: The junction shows a germline mismatch at one end, possibly a read error. The V call is TRBV9, the J call TRBJ2-7; 7 bases are a match to TRBD1. The CDR3 sequence is 16 residues long. CDR1 SGDLS and CDR2 YYNGEE come from the germline V gene. The CDR3 is CASSVGPGQPSCEQYF. The CDR3 DNA is TGTGCCAGCAGCGTAGGCCCGGGACAGCCCTCCTGCGAGCAGTACTTC. The full variable domain, with the rest looked up from reference TRBV9 and TRBJ2-7, is DSGVTQTPKHLITATGQRVTLRCSPRSGDLSVYWYQQSLDQGLQFLIQYYNGEERAKGNILERFSAQQFPDLHSELNLSSLELGDSALYFCASSVGPGQPSCEQYFGPGTRLTVT.

V gene TRBV9 combines with J gene TRBJ2-3; possible D gene TRBD1, 5 bases. V lost 0 bases, J lost 3 bases, and 20 bases lay in between. Germline lookup yields CDR1 SGDLS and CDR2 YYNGEE. The CDR3 length is 18 residues. The CDR3 reads CASSVGVLGQGMTDTQYF. The DNA for the CDR3 is TGTGCCAGCAGCGTAGGAGTTTTGGGCCAGGGTATGACAGATACGCAGTATTTT.

The chain couples TRBV5-5 to TRBJ2-3, with TRBD2 matching 7 bases. This CDR3 is 15 amino acids long. J was trimmed by 5 bases and V by 3 bases; bases with no gene match: 9. Germline lookup yields CDR1 SGHKS and CDR2 YYEKEE (reference sequence). The CDR3 region has the DNA TGTGCCAGCAGCTGCACGGGGGGTATTGGAGATACGCAGTATTTT. Protein: CASSCTGGIGDTQYF.

Concerning this clonotype itself: The junction shows a germline mismatch at one end, possibly a read error. The rearrangement joins TRBV12-3 or TRBV12-4 to TRBJ2-3; 7 positions match TRBD1. The CDR3 runs to 14 residues. CDR3 in amino acids: CASIDRDRVDAQYF. CDR3 in DNA: TGTGCCAGCATCGACAGGGATAGGGTAGATGCGCAGTATTTT.

This clonotype was found a few times. This sequence joins TRBV10-3 and TRBJ2-3; TRBD1 is a possible D gene (5 bases). This CDR3 contains 13 residues. V was pared by 4 bases and J by 4 bases, with 9 bases between. The V gene's germline CDR1 is ENHRY and CDR2 SYGVKD. The CDR3 DNA reads TGTGCCATCAGTGTGGCAGGGTCAGATACGCAGTATTTT. As protein: CAISVAGSDTQYF.

This clonotype was seen a few times. It may be a read error: a sequence one base away is much more abundant. The V gene is TRBV3-1, the J gene TRBJ2-1; no reliable D call. The J call may not be correct, given that the DNA end is closer to TRBJ2-7. The CDR3 runs to 14 residues. Germline V gives CDR1 LGHDT, CDR2 YNNKEL (reference sequence). The CDR3 DNA reads as TGTGCCAGCAGCCAAGCCGGCTCCTACAATGAGCAGTACTTC. Protein: CASSQAGSYNEQYF.

This rearrangement joins TRBV6-1 to TRBJ2-4, with TRBD1 matching 11 bases. The CDR3 runs to 19 residues. Germline assignment: CDR1 MNHNS and CDR2 SASEGT. V shed 5 bases, J shed 3 bases, and the junction held 15 bases outside the gene matches. The DNA of the CDR3 is TGTGCCAGCAGTATGACGGACAGGGGGCTTTCGGCGGTCAAAAACATTCAGTACTTC. It specifies CASSMTDRGLSAVKNIQYF.